This is a list of T cell receptor beta chains from one sample in a study of graft-versus-host responses after intestinal transplantation. Assay: immunoSEQ multiplex PCR; the TCRdb copy retains only in-frame clones and omits some. Altogether roughly 120,000 clones are present, 90% to 95% being singletons, with the ten largest covering around 1%. These receptors have no identified antigens. The source material was unstimulated CD8+ T cells sorted from spleen or lymph node cells, sampled before transplant. The receptors were gathered from a human donor who was the organ donor for an intestinal transplant. The CDR3 runs from the conserved cysteine through the conserved F or W. D genes are given only for firm matches. Rows give clone size only sometimes, using once, few, many, or a class for an expanded clone.

d_call j_call clone_size v_call cdr3_nt cdr3_aa
TRBD1 TRBJ2-1 . TRBV28 TGTGCCAGCAGTGTCCCCGGGACAGGGCCACACAATGAGCAGTTCTTC CASSVPGTGPHNEQFF
TRBD2 TRBJ2-3 . TRBV27 TGTGCCAGCAGTTTATCGAGTGAGCGGGAGTCGACAGATACGCAGTATTTT CASSLSSERESTDTQYF
TRBD2 TRBJ2-7 . TRBV4-2 TGTGCCAGCAGCCAAGGAATGGGACTAGCGGGAGGTGAGCAGTACTTC CASSQGMGLAGGEQYF
TRBD2 TRBJ2-3 . TRBV15 TGTGCCACCAGCAGAGGGGGCGGGAGGGCGGTAGATACGCAGTATTTT CATSRGGGRAVDTQYF
. TRBJ2-2 . TRBV27 TGTGCCAGCAGTTTTGGGGTCACCGGGGAGCTGTTTTTT CASSFGVTGELFF
. TRBJ2-1 . TRBV27 TGTGCCAGCAGTTTGGACGCGTACAATGAGCAGTTCTTC CASSLDAYNEQFF
. TRBJ2-1 once TRBV10-3 TGTGCCATCAGTGCGAAACGGGACTCGCCCTACAATGAGCAGTTCTTC CAISAKRDSPYNEQFF
TRBD1 TRBJ1-4 . TRBV30 TGTGCCTGGAGGCGCGGGACAGTTTTTTCGGAGGGTTCTGCAACTAATGAAAAACTGTTTTTT CAWRRGTVFSEGSATNEKLFF
. TRBJ1-1 . TRBV30 TGTGCCTGGATGCGAGCCTCGAACACTGAAGCTTTCTTT CAWMRASNTEAFF
. TRBJ2-7 . TRBV19 TGTGCCAGTAGTCCCGCCAATAGTGCATCCTACGAGCAGTACTTC CASSPANSASYEQYF
TRBD2 TRBJ2-7 . TRBV6-1 TGTGCCAGCAGTGAAAAGAAATCTGCTAGCGGGAGGAGCGAGCAGTACTTC CASSEKKSASGRSEQYF
TRBD2 TRBJ2-3 . TRBV4-2 TGTGCCGGGGGGGACTTTGGTAGCGGGAAAGGCACAGATACGCAGTATTTT CAGGDFGSGKGTDTQYF
. TRBJ2-2 . TRBV28 TGTGCCAGCAGTTGGAACACCGGGGAGCTGTTTTTT CASSWNTGELFF
. TRBJ1-1 . TRBV4-1 TGCGCCAGCAGCCAAGCACACAACACTGAAGCTTTCTTT CASSQAHNTEAFF
. TRBJ2-1 . TRBV5-1 TGCGCCAGCAGCTTGGCGGTAGAGTGGGGATACAATGAGCAGTTCTTC CASSLAVEWGYNEQFF
. TRBJ2-7 once TRBV28 TGTGCCAGCAGTTTATATGGGGTCGGCGAGCAGTACTTC CASSLYGVGEQYF
TRBD2 TRBJ2-7 . TRBV4-1 TGCGCCAGCAGCCCCAAGACTAGCGGGGTCTCCTACGAGCAGTACTTC CASSPKTSGVSYEQYF
TRBD1 TRBJ1-2 . TRBV18 TGTGCCAGCTCACCAAACGGGGACAGGGCCTATGGCTACACCTTC CASSPNGDRAYGYTF
. TRBJ1-2 once TRBV4-2 TGTGCCAGCAGCCAGCCCCGGCGCAGGGCCAAAGGCTACACCTTC CASSQPRRRAKGYTF